Below, 22 T cell receptor beta chains from the same sample are listed, as sequenced in a study of blood T cell repertoires in COVID-19. Generated by immunoSEQ multiplex PCR, the TCRdb table keeps only in-frame clones and is missing some. The sample lists roughly 39,000 clones, approximately 93% occurring once. The source material was peripheral blood. The receptors were gathered from a human donor with active COVID-19. The donor label of this sample is uncertain.

The chain uses TRBV19 and TRBJ1-1; tentative D call: TRBD1 (5 bases). V lost 3 bases and J lost 4, with 9 bases in between. The germline V gene has CDR1 LNHDA and CDR2 SQIVND (reference sequence). The CDR3 contains 13 residues. The CDR3 sequence: CASSIGRGTEAFF. CDR3 coding DNA: TGTGCCAGTAGTATTGGGAGGGGCACTGAAGCTTTCTTT.

This clone was recorded once. The rearrangement joins TRBV4-1 to TRBJ1-2; TRBD1 matches 8 bases. This CDR3 region has 15 residues. Trimming removed 4 bases from V and 1 base from J; junction bases left unmatched: 5. Germline assignment: CDR1 MGHRA and CDR2 YSYEKL. The CDR3 DNA sequence: TGCGCCAGCAGCCTATCGGACAGGGTTAACTATGGCTACACCTTC. It translates to CASSLSDRVNYGYTF.

The V gene is TRBV7-2, the J gene TRBJ2-7; the match to TRBD2 covers 12 bases. CDR1 and CDR2 from the germline V gene are SGHTA and FQGNSA. With V trimmed by 4 bases and J by 6 bases, 19 bases remained unmatched. The CDR3 sequence is 19 residues long. CDR3 nucleotide sequence: TGTGCCAGCAGCTCAACAGCTAGGACTAGCGGGATTTACCTCGGCGAGCAGTACTTC. The encoded protein is CASSSTARTSGIYLGEQYF.

This chain links TRBV5-1 with TRBJ2-7; D might be TRBD2 (6 bases). Trimming took off 1 base at V and 5 bases at J, with 19 bases between the two ends. In germline, CDR1 is SGHRS, CDR2 YFSETQ. The CDR3 length is 16 residues. In nucleotides, the CDR3 is TGCGCCAGCAGCTTGTCTAGCGCCAGGGTAAGCGACGAGCAGTACTTC. It specifies CASSLSSARVSDEQYF.

V usage is TRBV5-1 and J usage is TRBJ2-3; TRBD1 agrees at 7 bases. Per germline, CDR1 SGHRS and CDR2 YFSETQ. The CDR3 is made up of 16 amino acids. V dropped 6 bases and J dropped 2; count of bases not matched to a gene: 12. CDR3 protein: CASTRAPGQLTDTQYF. For the CDR3, the DNA is TGCGCCAGCACCCGAGCCCCGGGACAGCTCACAGATACGCAGTATTTT.

V is TRBV27 and J is TRBJ2-7, with 8 bases aligning to TRBD2. The length of the CDR3 is 15 residues. CDR1 is MNHEY, CDR2 SMNVEV, per germline (reference sequence). Trimming at V came to 8 bases and at J to 1 base, leaving 10 bases not matched to a gene. The CDR3 DNA follows: TGTGCCAGCCACCGAGCGGGGGCGCTATCCTACGAGCAGTACTTC. Residues: CASHRAGALSYEQYF.

The rearrangement uses TRBV19 and TRBJ2-7; tentative D call: TRBD1 (5 bases). This CDR3 is 16 amino acids long. Germline V CDR1 and CDR2: LNHDA, SQIVND (reference sequence). V lost 5 bases to trimming and J lost 0 bases, with 17 bases between them. The CDR3 spells CASSQSSGPYSYEQYF. In DNA, the CDR3 is TGTGCCAGTAGTCAATCCTCAGGGCCGTACTCCTACGAGCAGTACTTC.

This chain connects TRBV5-4 to TRBJ2-5; the D gene is possibly TRBD1 (6 bases). Germline loops: CDR1 SGHNT, CDR2 YYREEE (reference sequence). V was cut by 3 bases and J by 3 bases, with 12 bases left in between. The CDR3 is 14 residues long. The CDR3 loop is CASSSWTDEETQYF. In DNA, the CDR3 is TGTGCCAGCAGCTCATGGACAGACGAAGAGACCCAGTACTTC.

The gene calls are TRBV19 and TRBJ2-7, with a possible D match to TRBD2 (6 bases). V shed 1 base and J shed 5 bases, with 12 bases lying between them. Germline V CDR1 and CDR2: LNHDA, SQIVND (reference sequence). The CDR3 consists of 14 residues. The CDR3 here is CASSIGRGGDEQYF. The CDR3 DNA sequence: TGTGCCAGTAGTATAGGGAGGGGAGGCGACGAGCAGTACTTC.

The CDR3 DNA follows: TGTGCCAGCAGTTTGGCGGGACTCCTTTGGGAGCAGTACTTC. Its protein product is CASSLAGLLWEQYF. V usage is TRBV28 and J usage is TRBJ2-7, with D perhaps TRBD2 (6 bases). CDR1 and CDR2 (germline): MDHEN, SYDVKM. The CDR3 extends over 14 amino acids. V gave up 3 bases and J gave up 7 bases, with 16 bases separating them.

The V and J genes are TRBV6-6 and TRBJ2-1; 9 bases map to TRBD2. V shed 0 bases, J shed 11 bases, and the junction held 5 bases outside the gene matches. CDR3 length equals 14 residues. Germline V gene data show CDR1 as MNHNY and CDR2 as SVGAGI (reference sequence). In nucleotides, the CDR3 is TGTGCCAGCAGTTACTCGGGGCGGGAGGGCCAGCAGTTCTTC. The encoded protein is CASSYSGREGQQFF.

This rearrangement joins TRBV3-1 (or the pseudogene TRBV3-2) to TRBJ2-7; weak D call: TRBD2 (5 bases). In germline, CDR1 is LGHDT, CDR2 YNNKEL (reference sequence). The CDR3 consists of 15 residues. Between the trimmed V and J ends, which lost 5 bases and 6 bases, there was a span of 20 bases. CDR3: CASSALDGRRPEQYF. The CDR3, as DNA: TGTGCCAGCAGCGCACTAGACGGACGGCGGCCCGAGCAGTACTTC.

The chain links TRBV2 to TRBJ2-3, with D possibly matching TRBD2 (6 bases). V gave up 1 base and J gave up 6 bases, with 11 bases separating them. The CDR3 loop spans 14 amino acids. CDR1 is SNHLY, CDR2 FYNNEI, per germline. The CDR3 bases are TGTGCCAGCAGTGAAGGCTCAGGGAGGGATACGCAGTATTTT. Its translation is CASSEGSGRDTQYF. Full variable domain (rest looked up from reference TRBV2 and TRBJ2-3): EPEVTQTPSHQVTQMGQEVILRCVPISNHLYFYWYRQILGQKVEFLVSFYNNEISEKSEIFDDQFSVERPDGSNFTLKIRSTKLEDSAMYFCASSEGSGRDTQYFGPGTRLTVL.

The chain joins TRBV29-1 to TRBJ2-5; tentative D call: TRBD1 (6 bases). Germline V lookup: CDR1 SQVTM, CDR2 ANQGSEA. The CDR3 consists of 15 residues. V was shortened by 3 bases and J by 4 bases, with 18 bases between the two germline ends. The CDR3 sequence: CSVDEAGAARETQYF. The CDR3 bases are TGCAGCGTTGACGAGGCAGGGGCCGCGAGAGAGACCCAGTACTTC.

J is TRBJ2-1 and V is TRBV18; TRBD2 matches at 8 bases. The CDR3 runs 15 residues. The germline V gene has CDR1 KGHSH and CDR2 LQKENI. The V and J ends lost 0 bases and 5 bases, in that order; junction bases with no gene match: 3. For the CDR3, the DNA is TGTGCCAGCTCACCACCCTTACTAGCGGACAATGAGCAGTTCTTC. Protein: CASSPPLLADNEQFF.

The chain combines TRBV7-8 with TRBJ2-1; the D gene is possibly TRBD2 (6 bases). The CDR3 contains 17 residues. The V gene's germline CDR1 is SGHVS and CDR2 FQNEAQ. The ends were cut back, 5 bases at V and 4 bases at J, with 21 bases in the middle. Written as DNA, the CDR3 is TGTGCCAGCAGCCCCTTTTTTGCGGGGAATAAGTACAATGAGCAGTTCTTC. Protein product: CASSPFFAGNKYNEQFF.

This clone was detected once. The chain couples TRBV10-3 to TRBJ2-7; tentative D call: TRBD1 (6 bases). From germline, CDR1 is ENHRY and CDR2 SYGVKD. CDR3 length: 13 residues. The V and J ends lost 9 bases and 7 bases respectively, with 19 bases between them. The CDR3 DNA is TGTGCCATTCTGGACAGACCCAAAACGGAGCAGTACTTC. It translates to CAILDRPKTEQYF.

This chain connects TRBV5-4 to TRBJ2-1, with D tentatively TRBD2 (7 bases). Germline CDR1 SGHNT, CDR2 YYREEE (reference sequence). The V gene lost 4 bases and the J gene lost 9 bases, with 20 bases spanning the gap. The CDR3 length is 15 residues. In DNA form, the CDR3 reads TGTGCCAGCAGCCTGCCCGTGGGGGGCGGGGGTGAGCAGTTCTTC. This sequence encodes CASSLPVGGGGEQFF. Filled out from reference TRBV5-4 and TRBJ2-1, the complete variable domain reads ETGVTQSPTHLIKTRGQQVTLRCSSQSGHNTVSWYQQALGQGPQFIFQYYREEENGRGNFPPRFSGLQFPNYSSELNVNALELDDSALYLCASSLPVGGGGEQFFGPGTRLTVL.

The chain uses TRBV9 and TRBJ2-1; TRBD2 matches at 14 bases. The CDR3 totals 20 residues. V was pared by 4 bases and J by 0 bases, with 12 bases of the junction left unmatched. Germline CDR1 and CDR2: SGDLS and YYNGEE. CDR3 amino acids: CASSLRGTSGGTSSYNEQFF. The CDR3 nucleotides are TGTGCCAGCAGCCTCCGAGGGACTAGCGGGGGAACGTCCTCCTACAATGAGCAGTTCTTC.

The chain couples TRBV18 to TRBJ2-3; 11 bases map to TRBD2. Germline CDR1 KGHSH, CDR2 LQKENI. The CDR3 spans 17 residues. The junction had 5 bases not matched to a gene; V was cut back by 0 bases and J by 3 bases. CDR3 in DNA: TGTGCCAGCTCACCACCCTCGGCTAGCGGGGGGACAGATACGCAGTATTTT. It is translated as CASSPPSASGGTDTQYF. The complete variable domain, with remaining parts taken from reference TRBV18 and TRBJ2-3, reads NAGVMQNPRHLVRRRGQEARLRCSPMKGHSHVYWYRQLPEEGLKFMVYLQKENIIDESGMPKERFSAEFPKEGPSILRIQQVVRGDSAAYFCASSPPSASGGTDTQYFGPGTRLTVL.

V is TRBV6-2 or TRBV6-3 and J is TRBJ2-1; D is perhaps TRBD2 (6 bases). From germline, CDR1 is MNHEY and CDR2 SVGEGT. The V gene lost 5 bases and the J gene lost 0 bases, with 8 bases spanning the gap. The CDR3 extends over 14 amino acids. In nucleotides, the CDR3 is TGTGCCAGCAGTCACGGGAGCTCCTACAATGAGCAGTTCTTC. This sequence encodes CASSHGSSYNEQFF.

This clone was seen only once. The genes are TRBV7-2 and TRBJ2-2, with 11 nucleotides matching TRBD2. The CDR3 is made up of 15 amino acids. CDR1 is SGHTA, CDR2 FQGNSA, per germline. The trim removed 5 bases at V and 8 bases at J, leaving 7 bases unmatched. CDR3 sequence (DNA): TGTGCCAGCAGCCCCACTAGCGGGAGTGGTGGGGAGCTGTTTTTT. It codes for CASSPTSGSGGELFF.